Each of the 31 T cell receptor beta chains below was sequenced from the same sample in a study of OX40 agonist ivuxolimab in advanced cancers. TCRdb's copy holds only in-frame clones and misses some; the assay was immunoSEQ multiplex PCR. The table shows roughly 63,000 clones, with about 86% occurring only once. Sequenced material: CD4+ or CD8+ T cells sorted from blood, taken in a trial of the OX40 agonist ivuxolimab. The receptors derive from an adult with an advanced solid tumor such as melanoma, head and neck, liver or kidney cancer.

The chain is built from TRBV5-6 and TRBJ1-1, with 7 bases identical to TRBD1. V trimming: 2 bases; J trimming: 11 bases; junction bases outside the gene matches: 12. CDR3 length: 14 residues. Germline V CDR1 and CDR2: SGHDT, YYEEEE. The DNA for the CDR3 is TGTGCCAGCAGCTTTCAGGGGGGAGGTACGATGGCTTTCTTT. It translates to CASSFQGGGTMAFF.

The V gene is TRBV5-1, the J gene TRBJ2-3; D ambiguous. Trimming removed 1 base at V and 0 bases at J, with 12 bases between. The CDR3 is made up of 16 amino acids. Germline values: CDR1 SGHRS, CDR2 YFSETQ. The chain's CDR3 is CASSLQPETSTDTQYF. The CDR3, as DNA: TGCGCCAGCAGCTTGCAGCCGGAAACTAGCACAGATACGCAGTATTTT.

This sequence joins TRBV18 and TRBJ1-5; 9 nucleotides align to TRBD1. From germline, CDR1 is KGHSH and CDR2 LQKENI. The V gene end was trimmed by 2 bases and the J gene end by 0 bases; junction bases not matched to a gene: 11. CDR3 length: 19 residues. Written as DNA, the CDR3 is TGTGCCAGCTCACCAAATTTGGGACAGGGTGACTATAGCAATCAGCCCCAGCATTTT. Translating it yields CASSPNLGQGDYSNQPQHF.

The chain is built from TRBV28 and TRBJ2-7, with 8 bases lining up with TRBD2. J lost 5 bases, V lost 2 bases, and 14 bases had no gene match. CDR3 size: 17 residues. Germline V lookup: CDR1 MDHEN, CDR2 SYDVKM. DNA for the CDR3: TGTGCCAGCAGTTTAGTGGGTAGCGGGGTCCTCATTCACGAGCAGTACTTC. Residues: CASSLVGSGVLIHEQYF.

The chain employs TRBV11-2 and TRBJ2-3; 14 bases fit TRBD2. There are 18 residues in the CDR3. Unmatched junction bases numbered 12, after V lost 3 bases and J lost 7 bases. Germline assignment: CDR1 SGHAT and CDR2 FQNNGV. As DNA, the CDR3 is TGTGCCAGCAGCTTCCTCACTTCGACTAGCGGGGGGGCGAATACGCAGTATTTT. This encodes CASSFLTSTSGGANTQYF.

V gene TRBV27 combines with J gene TRBJ1-5; D may be TRBD1 (5 bases). This CDR3 is built from 17 residues. The ends were cut back, 6 bases at V and 1 base at J, with 19 bases in the middle. Germline loops: CDR1 MNHEY, CDR2 SMNVEV (reference sequence). The CDR3 coding sequence is TGTGCCAGCAGCCGTCGGGGCGCCAAGGGGAGCAATCAGCCCCAGCATTTT. It is translated as CASSRRGAKGSNQPQHF.

The chain joins TRBV29-1 to TRBJ1-1; maybe TRBD1 (6 bases). Germline V CDR1 and CDR2: SQVTM, ANQGSEA. The CDR3 totals 13 residues. V was cut by 1 base and J by 4 bases, with 10 bases left in between. CDR3 protein: CSVEVDRSTEAFF. CDR3 sequence (DNA): TGCAGCGTTGAAGTAGACAGGTCCACTGAAGCTTTCTTT.

In this sample, this clone turned up once. CDR3 in amino acids: CASSIRDRGWNTEAFF. The CDR3 nucleotides read TGTGCCAGTAGTATAAGGGACAGGGGATGGAACACTGAAGCTTTCTTT. This chain joins TRBV19 and TRBJ1-1, with 10 bases that match TRBD1. CDR3 length equals 16 residues. Looked up from germline, CDR1 is LNHDA and CDR2 is SQIVND (reference sequence). V was pared by 2 bases and J by 1 base, with 4 bases of the junction left unmatched.

This chain links TRBV4-1 with TRBJ1-3; possible D gene TRBD1, 5 bases. The CDR3 loop spans 17 amino acids. Trimming removed 4 bases from V and 0 bases from J, with 16 bases in between. Germline CDR1 and CDR2: MGHRA and YSYEKL. As DNA, the CDR3 is TGCGCCAGCAGCCGCACCTCCCGGGGGAGCTCTGGAAACACCATATATTTT. It translates to CASSRTSRGSSGNTIYF.

V is TRBV5-5 and J is TRBJ1-2, with a weak D call TRBD1 (6 bases). Per the germline V gene, CDR1 is SGHKS and CDR2 is YYEKEE (reference sequence). V lost 4 bases and J 2 bases, leaving 12 bases between the germline ends. The CDR3 sequence is 14 residues long. The CDR3 region has the DNA TGTGCCAGCAGCCTGACAGGAGCCAACTATGGCTACACCTTC. Its protein product is CASSLTGANYGYTF.

CDR3 sequence: CASSWALRRRGYTF. The CDR3 nucleotides are TGTGCCAGCAGTTGGGCCCTGCGGCGACGTGGCTACACCTTC. The V and J genes are TRBV28 and TRBJ1-2, with D unresolved. This CDR3 is 14 amino acids long. The germline V gene has CDR1 MDHEN and CDR2 SYDVKM. Trimming took off 4 bases at V and 7 bases at J, with 16 bases between the two ends.

The genes are TRBV4-1 and TRBJ2-3, with D hard to call. The V gene's germline CDR1 is MGHRA and CDR2 YSYEKL. The CDR3 extends over 15 amino acids. V lost 3 bases, J lost 2 bases, and 12 bases lay in between. The CDR3 loop is CASSHGGRTTDTQYF. The CDR3 region has the DNA TGCGCCAGCAGCCACGGTGGACGTACCACAGATACGCAGTATTTT.

The rearrangement joins TRBV6-1 to TRBJ1-1; maybe TRBD1 (5 bases). V was shortened by 3 bases and J by 5 bases, with 13 bases between the two germline ends. CDR3 size: 14 residues. Germline assignment: CDR1 MNHNS and CDR2 SASEGT. CDR3: CASSDSGGSTEAFF. In nucleotides, the CDR3 is TGTGCCAGCAGTGATTCGGGGGGGTCAACTGAAGCTTTCTTT.

The chain recombines TRBV11-1 with TRBJ2-7; TRBD1 is a possible D gene (5 bases). The V end lost 4 bases, the J end lost 6 bases, and 16 bases lay between the germline ends. This CDR3 is 14 amino acids long. The germline V gene has CDR1 SGHAT and CDR2 FQDESV (reference sequence). The CDR3: CASSSPGGALEQYF. The DNA for the CDR3 is TGTGCCAGCAGCTCCCCTGGTGGGGCCCTCGAGCAGTACTTC.

V usage is TRBV18 and J usage is TRBJ1-5, with TRBD1 as a possible D gene (5 bases). Trimming shortened V by 4 bases and J by 0 bases, and 7 bases separated the two germline ends. The length of the CDR3 is 14 residues. The germline V gene encodes CDR1 KGHSH and CDR2 LQKENI. The CDR3 DNA reads as TGTGCCAGCTCACAGGGGTATAGCAATCAGCCCCAGCATTTT. Translated, it gives CASSQGYSNQPQHF. The full variable domain, completed using reference TRBV18 and TRBJ1-5, is NAGVMQNPRHLVRRRGQEARLRCSPMKGHSHVYWYRQLPEEGLKFMVYLQKENIIDESGMPKERFSAEFPKEGPSILRIQQVVRGDSAAYFCASSQGYSNQPQHFGDGTRLSIL.

This clone was found a few times. Its ends do not fully match the called genes, so a read error is possible. Distinct nucleotide sequences in the sample also encode this CDR3. The rearrangement links TRBV27 to TRBJ1-6; D gene ambiguous. Germline CDR1 MNHEY, CDR2 SMNVEV (reference sequence). The length of the CDR3 is 14 residues. CDR3 sequence reads: CASSLWAVNSPLHF. The CDR3 region has the DNA TGTGCTAGCAGTTTATGGGCAGTTAATTCACCCCTCCACTTT.

The V call is TRBV7-9, the J call TRBJ1-2, with 10 positions matching TRBD1. Germline lookup yields CDR1 SEHNR and CDR2 FQNEAQ (reference sequence). CDR3 length: 15 amino acids. J was trimmed by 8 bases and V by 2 bases; bases with no gene match: 8. CDR3 sequence: CASSLPRQGAGGYTF. CDR3 sequence (DNA): TGTGCCAGCAGCTTACCCCGACAGGGGGCAGGGGGCTACACCTTC.

CDR3 DNA sequence: TGTGCCAGCAGCTCCGGACCACTAGCCAAAAACATTCAGTACTTC. Translating it yields CASSSGPLAKNIQYF. The chain recombines TRBV7-8 with TRBJ2-4; D remains unclear. The CDR3 totals 15 residues. CDR1 and CDR2 (germline): SGHVS, FQNEAQ. Trimming cost V 4 bases and J 0 bases, with 10 bases left between them.

This rearrangement joins TRBV9 to TRBJ1-4, with 7 bases fitting TRBD1. The V gene's germline CDR1 is SGDLS and CDR2 YYNGEE. The CDR3 runs 16 residues. The V gene end was trimmed by 0 bases and the J gene end by 0 bases; junction bases not matched to a gene: 2. The CDR3 DNA reads TGTGCCAGCAGCGTAGGCCAGGGGGCAACTAATGAAAAACTGTTTTTT. Translating gives CASSVGQGATNEKLFF.

The gene calls are TRBV15 and TRBJ1-4; D is unresolved. Trimming took 0 bases from V and 7 from J, leaving 9 bases between them. Germline CDR1 reads LNHNV; CDR2 reads YYDKDF (reference sequence). The CDR3 consists of 14 residues. In DNA, the CDR3 is TGTGCCACCAGCAGAGATCTGGGAGCTGAAAAACTGTTTTTT. Translated, it gives CATSRDLGAEKLFF. Full variable domain (rest looked up from reference TRBV15 and TRBJ1-4): DAMVIQNPRYQVTQFGKPVTLSCSQTLNHNVMYWYQQKSSQAPKLLFHYYDKDFNNEADTPDNFQSRRPNTSFCFLDIRSPGLGDTAMYLCATSRDLGAEKLFFGSGTQLSVL.

A few counts support this clone. The chain employs TRBV7-9 and TRBJ1-1, with 8 nucleotides matching TRBD1. The CDR3 consists of 16 residues. Germline CDR1 and CDR2: SEHNR and FQNEAQ (reference sequence). V trimming: 1 base; J trimming: 5 bases; junction bases outside the gene matches: 9. CDR3 sequence reads: CASSLGTGFSQTEAFF. The CDR3 nucleotides read TGTGCCAGCAGCTTAGGGACAGGGTTTTCCCAAACTGAAGCTTTCTTT. The variable domain in full, completed from reference TRBV7-9 and TRBJ1-1, reads DTGVSQNPRHKITKRGQNVTFRCDPISEHNRLYWYRQTLGQGPEFLTYFQNEAQLEKSRLLSDRFSAERPKGSFSTLEIQRTEQGDSAMYLCASSLGTGFSQTEAFFGQGTRLTVV.

The chain recombines TRBV18 with TRBJ1-5; D may be TRBD1 (5 bases). This CDR3 has 16 amino acids. Germline V lookup: CDR1 KGHSH, CDR2 LQKENI. V was cut by 0 bases and J by 2 bases, with 11 bases left in between. CDR3 nucleotides: TGTGCCAGCTCACCACCGGGACCCCTTGGCAATCAGCCCCAGCATTTT. Translated: CASSPPGPLGNQPQHF.

In its sample, this clone was seen a few times. This sample also contains other DNA sequences that code for the same CDR3. The chain has TRBV5-1 and TRBJ2-7, with D unresolved. Germline V CDR1 and CDR2: SGHRS, YFSETQ. The CDR3 loop spans 14 amino acids. V lost 0 bases to trimming and J lost 2 bases, with 9 bases between them. DNA for the CDR3: TGCGCCAGCAGCTTGGTTGTACAACCCTACGAGCAGTACTTC. It encodes CASSLVVQPYEQYF.

The V and J genes are TRBV7-2 and TRBJ2-6; D ambiguous. V lost 1 base to trimming and J lost 1 base, with 2 bases between them. This CDR3 contains 14 residues. From germline, CDR1 is SGHTA and CDR2 FQGNSA. In DNA form, the CDR3 reads TGTGCCAGCAGCTTAGATTCTGGGGCCAACGTCCTGACTTTC. It yields the protein CASSLDSGANVLTF.

The rearrangement uses TRBV2 and TRBJ1-1; perhaps TRBD1 as D (6 bases). Germline V gene lookup returns CDR1 SNHLY and CDR2 FYNNEI. This CDR3 contains 15 residues. Trimming took 6 bases from V and 4 from J, leaving 18 bases between them. The CDR3 DNA is TGTGCCAGCAGCCCATCGGGCGCACAGGGCACTGAAGCTTTCTTT. It codes for CASSPSGAQGTEAFF.

The chain uses TRBV19 and TRBJ2-6; D not certain. The CDR3 extends over 15 amino acids. Germline CDR1 and CDR2: LNHDA and SQIVND (reference sequence). The V end lost 2 bases, the J end lost 4 bases, and 9 bases lay between the germline ends. This chain's CDR3 is CASSISPGGANVLTF. In DNA form, the CDR3 reads TGTGCCAGTAGTATAAGCCCCGGGGGGGCCAACGTCCTGACTTTC.

This rearrangement joins TRBV5-1 to TRBJ1-6, with D maybe TRBD1 (6 bases). V lost 2 bases, J lost 10 bases, and 22 bases lay in between. The CDR3 spans 17 residues. CDR1 is SGHRS, CDR2 YFSETQ, per germline. In DNA, the CDR3 is TGCGCCAGCAGCTTCGGGCCCTCTGGGGGGGCACGGTCACCCCTCCACTTT. This gives the protein CASSFGPSGGARSPLHF.

The CDR3 spells CASRLVDRNGNQPQHF. The CDR3 coding sequence is TGTGCAAGTCGCTTAGTCGACAGGAATGGGAATCAGCCCCAGCATTTT. This chain uses TRBV12-2 with TRBJ1-5; TRBD1, the D gene given by the table, was not confirmed from the DNA. TRBV12-2 is listed as a pseudogene. The CDR3 has 16 amino acids.

V is TRBV10-3 and J is TRBJ1-1; the D is unclear. Trimming left V 6 bases short and J 1 base short, with 9 bases between. The germline V gene encodes CDR1 ENHRY and CDR2 SYGVKD. The CDR3 length is 13 residues. The CDR3: CAIRRVTNTEAFF. CDR3 coding DNA: TGTGCCATCAGGAGGGTAACGAACACTGAAGCTTTCTTT.

The chain joins TRBV18 to TRBJ2-1, with D tentatively TRBD1 (6 bases). Per germline, CDR1 KGHSH and CDR2 LQKENI. The CDR3 contains 16 residues. V lost 3 bases and J 0 bases, leaving 12 bases between the germline ends. CDR3 in DNA: TGTGCCAGCTCACCCACAGGGCCTAGCTCCTACAATGAGCAGTTCTTC. This codes for CASSPTGPSSYNEQFF.

This chain links TRBV15 with TRBJ2-1, with TRBD2 matching 13 bases. This CDR3 has 15 residues. V lost 1 base, J lost 6 bases, and 0 bases stayed unmatched. Germline V gene sequence: CDR1 LNHNV, CDR2 YYDKDF (reference sequence). CDR3 bases: TGTGCCACCAGCAGAGGACTAGCGGGGGGCAATGAGCAGTTCTTC. It yields the protein CATSRGLAGGNEQFF.